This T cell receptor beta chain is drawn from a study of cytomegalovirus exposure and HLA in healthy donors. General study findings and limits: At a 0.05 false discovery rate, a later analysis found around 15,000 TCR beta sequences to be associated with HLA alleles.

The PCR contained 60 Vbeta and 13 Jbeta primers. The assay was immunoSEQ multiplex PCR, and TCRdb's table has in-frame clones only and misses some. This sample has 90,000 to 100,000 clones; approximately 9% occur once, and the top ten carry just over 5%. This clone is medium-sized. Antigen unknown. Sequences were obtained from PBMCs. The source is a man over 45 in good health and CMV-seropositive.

CDR3 coding DNA: TGTGCCAGCACTCCGGACAGGGGCAATCAGCCCCAGCATTTT. Protein product: CASTPDRGNQPQHF. V and J are TRBV2 and TRBJ1-5, with TRBD1 identical over 8 bases. CDR3 length equals 14 residues. V gave up 7 bases and J gave up 2 bases; unmatched junction bases: 4. From germline, CDR1 is SNHLY and CDR2 FYNNEI.